These T cell receptor beta chains were read from a single sample in a study of identifying expanded T cells in peripheral blood. Generated by immunoSEQ multiplex PCR, the TCRdb table keeps only in-frame clones and is missing some. The top ten hold 4.5% to 7% of the sample, which has about 90,000 clones, about 90% seen once. What was sequenced was blood. The receptors come from a person aged 18-70 years in good health. Each CDR3 is given with its conserved first and last residue. The D gene is left open where the match is weak. Size is stated for part of the rows, as once, few or many counts, or as a class when the clone is expanded.

clone size: few; V gene: TRBV7-5; D gene: NA; J gene: TRBJ2-7; CDR3 protein: CARSFTWEQYF; CDR3 DNA: TGTGCCAGAAGCTTTACTTGGGAGCAGTACTTC
clone size: NA; V gene: TRBV11-2; D gene: TRBD2; J gene: TRBJ2-1; CDR3 protein: CASSLGGSSYNEQFF; CDR3 DNA: TGTGCCAGCAGCTTAGGCGGGAGCTCCTACAATGAGCAGTTCTTC
clone size: NA; V gene: TRBV2; D gene: NA; J gene: TRBJ1-5; CDR3 protein: CASTRETGINQPQHF; CDR3 DNA: TGTGCCAGCACAAGGGAGACAGGAATCAATCAGCCCCAGCATTTT
clone size: NA; V gene: TRBV2; D gene: TRBD1; J gene: TRBJ1-2; CDR3 protein: CASKTNLGTGGGYTF; CDR3 DNA: TGTGCCAGCAAAACAAACCTCGGGACAGGGGGAGGCTACACCTTC
clone size: NA; V gene: TRBV6-5; D gene: NA; J gene: TRBJ2-3; CDR3 protein: CATIGTSTDTQYF; CDR3 DNA: TGTGCCACCATCGGGACTAGCACAGATACGCAGTATTTT
clone size: NA; V gene: TRBV5-4; D gene: TRBD1; J gene: TRBJ1-1; CDR3 protein: CASSFKPGQGSRNTEAFF; CDR3 DNA: TGTGCCAGCAGCTTTAAACCGGGACAGGGGTCAAGGAACACTGAAGCTTTCTTT
clone size: NA; V gene: TRBV27; D gene: NA; J gene: TRBJ2-7; CDR3 protein: CASSLGTADYEQYF; CDR3 DNA: TGTGCCAGCAGTTTAGGAACAGCTGACTACGAGCAGTACTTC
clone size: once; V gene: TRBV4-3; D gene: NA; J gene: TRBJ1-6; CDR3 protein: CASSQGVGAVSSYNSPLHF; CDR3 DNA: TGCGCCAGCAGCCAGGGGGTTGGCGCGGTCAGCTCCTATAATTCACCCCTCCACTTT
clone size: NA; V gene: TRBV18; D gene: NA; J gene: TRBJ1-5; CDR3 protein: CASSPPGTLFPSNQPQHF; CDR3 DNA: TGTGCCAGCTCACCACCCGGGACTCTTTTCCCTTCCAATCAGCCCCAGCATTTT
clone size: NA; V gene: TRBV18; D gene: NA; J gene: TRBJ1-2; CDR3 protein: CASSPVGRNYGYTF; CDR3 DNA: TGTGCCAGCTCACCAGTTGGGAGGAACTATGGCTACACCTTC
clone size: NA; V gene: TRBV27; D gene: NA; J gene: TRBJ1-1; CDR3 protein: CASSLGTEAFF; CDR3 DNA: TGTGCCAGCAGTTTGGGCACTGAAGCTTTCTTT
clone size: NA; V gene: TRBV6-5; D gene: NA; J gene: TRBJ1-1; CDR3 protein: CASSYGGVLNTEAFF; CDR3 DNA: TGTGCCAGCAGTTACGGGGGCGTTTTGAACACTGAAGCTTTCTTT
clone size: NA; V gene: TRBV27; D gene: NA; J gene: TRBJ2-1; CDR3 protein: CASSLFQTGNNEQFF; CDR3 DNA: TGTGCCAGCAGTTTATTTCAGACAGGAAACAATGAGCAGTTCTTC
clone size: NA; V gene: TRBV7-9; D gene: NA; J gene: TRBJ1-3; CDR3 protein: CASSSQWAGNTIYF; CDR3 DNA: TGTGCCAGCAGTTCTCAGTGGGCTGGAAACACCATATATTTT
clone size: once; V gene: TRBV11-2; D gene: NA; J gene: TRBJ2-7; CDR3 protein: CASRGGGAQYF; CDR3 DNA: TGTGCCAGCAGGGGGGGCGGGGCCCAGTACTTC
clone size: NA; V gene: TRBV7-8; D gene: NA; J gene: TRBJ2-1; CDR3 protein: CASSPGGGGNNEQFF; CDR3 DNA: TGTGCCAGCAGCCCTGGTGGGGGCGGGAACAATGAGCAGTTCTTC
clone size: NA; V gene: TRBV30; D gene: NA; J gene: TRBJ2-3; CDR3 protein: CACPTGLTDTQYF; CDR3 DNA: TGTGCCTGCCCGACCGGGCTCACAGATACGCAGTATTTT
clone size: NA; V gene: TRBV5-6; D gene: NA; J gene: TRBJ1-2; CDR3 protein: CASSLPGSNYGYTF; CDR3 DNA: TGTGCCAGCAGCTTACCCGGGTCTAACTATGGCTACACCTTC
clone size: NA; V gene: TRBV18; D gene: NA; J gene: TRBJ1-1; CDR3 protein: CASSPNGARYTEAFF; CDR3 DNA: TGTGCCAGCTCACCGAACGGGGCGAGATACACTGAAGCTTTCTTT
clone size: few; V gene: TRBV18; D gene: NA; J gene: TRBJ2-7; CDR3 protein: CASSPGGSLEQYF; CDR3 DNA: TGTGCCAGCTCACCCGGGGGCTCCCTCGAGCAGTACTTC
clone size: NA; V gene: TRBV6-6; D gene: TRBD2; J gene: TRBJ2-7; CDR3 protein: CASSYKAGAGYEQYF; CDR3 DNA: TGTGCCAGCAGTTATAAAGCGGGGGCCGGATACGAGCAGTACTTC
clone size: NA; V gene: TRBV19; D gene: NA; J gene: TRBJ1-1; CDR3 protein: CASSIGSAMNTEAFF; CDR3 DNA: TGTGCCAGTAGTATAGGGTCAGCCATGAACACTGAAGCTTTCTTT
clone size: NA; V gene: TRBV30; D gene: NA; J gene: TRBJ2-2; CDR3 protein: CAWTSRGEDTGELFF; CDR3 DNA: TGTGCCTGGACTTCCAGAGGGGAGGACACCGGGGAGCTGTTTTTT
clone size: NA; V gene: TRBV9; D gene: NA; J gene: TRBJ1-3; CDR3 protein: CASSVGGNSGNTIYF; CDR3 DNA: TGTGCCAGCAGCGTAGGAGGGAACTCTGGAAACACCATATATTTT
clone size: NA; V gene: TRBV6-5; D gene: TRBD2; J gene: TRBJ2-3; CDR3 protein: CASSYSLAGRTDTQYF; CDR3 DNA: TGTGCCAGCAGTTACTCCCTAGCGGGCCGCACAGATACGCAGTATTTT
clone size: NA; V gene: TRBV4-3; D gene: NA; J gene: TRBJ1-1; CDR3 protein: CASSHYALRSTEAFF; CDR3 DNA: TGCGCCAGCAGCCACTACGCTCTTCGTAGCACTGAAGCTTTCTTT
clone size: NA; V gene: TRBV7-2; D gene: NA; J gene: TRBJ1-4; CDR3 protein: CASRCKSTNEKLFF; CDR3 DNA: TGTGCCAGCCGGTGCAAGTCAACTAATGAAAAACTGTTTTTT
clone size: NA; V gene: TRBV6-1; D gene: NA; J gene: TRBJ2-5; CDR3 protein: CATRETQYF; CDR3 DNA: TGTGCCACAAGAGAGACCCAGTACTTC
clone size: NA; V gene: TRBV19; D gene: NA; J gene: TRBJ2-7; CDR3 protein: CASSIGRGRAYEQYF; CDR3 DNA: TGTGCCAGTAGTATTGGCAGGGGAAGAGCCTACGAGCAGTACTTC
clone size: NA; V gene: TRBV5-5; D gene: NA; J gene: TRBJ1-5; CDR3 protein: CASSLDQFNQPQHF; CDR3 DNA: TGTGCCAGCAGCTTGGATCAGTTCAATCAGCCCCAGCATTTT
clone size: NA; V gene: TRBV11-2; D gene: NA; J gene: TRBJ2-1; CDR3 protein: CASSPPGRGAYNEQFF; CDR3 DNA: TGTGCCAGCAGCCCACCCGGCAGGGGGGCCTACAATGAGCAGTTCTTC
clone size: NA; V gene: TRBV9; D gene: NA; J gene: TRBJ1-6; CDR3 protein: CASRAHGNSPLHF; CDR3 DNA: TGTGCCAGCAGGGCCCATGGAAATTCACCCCTCCACTTT
clone size: NA; V gene: TRBV5-1; D gene: NA; J gene: TRBJ1-1; CDR3 protein: CASSLAGRGTEAFF; CDR3 DNA: TGCGCCAGCAGCTTGGCTGGCCGCGGTACTGAAGCTTTCTTT